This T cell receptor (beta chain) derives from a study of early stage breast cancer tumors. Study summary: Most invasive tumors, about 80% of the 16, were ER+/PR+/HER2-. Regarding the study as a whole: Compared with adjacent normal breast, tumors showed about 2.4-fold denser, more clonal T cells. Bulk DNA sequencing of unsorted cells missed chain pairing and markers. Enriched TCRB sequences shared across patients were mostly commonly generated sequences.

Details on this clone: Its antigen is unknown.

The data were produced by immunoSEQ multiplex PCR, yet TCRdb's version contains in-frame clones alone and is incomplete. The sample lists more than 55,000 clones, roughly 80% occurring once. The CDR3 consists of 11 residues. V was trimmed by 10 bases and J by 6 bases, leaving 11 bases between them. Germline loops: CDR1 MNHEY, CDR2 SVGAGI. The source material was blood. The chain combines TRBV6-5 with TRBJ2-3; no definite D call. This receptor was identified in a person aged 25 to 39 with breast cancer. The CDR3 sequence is CATLSGDTQYF. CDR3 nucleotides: TGTGCCACCCTATCCGGGGATACGCAGTATTTT.